The rows below give T cell receptor beta chains drawn from one sample of a study of T cells in Graves' hyperthyroidism and ophthalmopathy. TCRdb reprocessed the multiplex PCR reads via MiXCR and lists one record per CDR3 protein. This sample yields around 250,000 distinct CDR3 sequences, of which around 17% are seen a single time; 28% belongs to the top ten. The specimen sequenced was blood. The receptors stem from a woman between 18 and 29 years old with Graves' ophthalmopathy. Both conserved end residues are part of each CDR3. D genes are given only for firm matches. A row's size may be missing; if present it is once, few, many or a size class.

v_call: TRBV11-2; d_call: -; j_call: TRBJ1-2; clone_size: few; cdr3_aa: CASSLADGYTF; cdr3_nt: TGTGCCAGCAGCTTAGCTGATGGCTACACCTTC
v_call: TRBV20-1; d_call: TRBD1; j_call: TRBJ2-5; clone_size: many; cdr3_aa: CSARGNSRQGGKTQYF; cdr3_nt: TGCAGTGCTAGAGGAAATTCTCGACAGGGGGGGAAGACCCAGTACTTC
v_call: TRBV12-3/TRBV12-4; d_call: TRBD1; j_call: TRBJ1-4; clone_size: -; cdr3_aa: CASSTRGQGDEKLFF; cdr3_nt: TGTGCCAGCAGCACAAGAGGACAGGGAGATGAAAAACTGTTTTTT
v_call: TRBV6-2/TRBV6-3; d_call: -; j_call: TRBJ2-2; clone_size: many; cdr3_aa: CASSYSSTGELFF; cdr3_nt: TGTGCCAGCAGTTACTCTAGCACCGGGGAGCTGTTTTTT
v_call: TRBV9; d_call: -; j_call: TRBJ2-1; clone_size: many; cdr3_aa: CASSADDSRYNEQFF; cdr3_nt: TGTGCCAGCAGCGCGGACGACAGCCGCTACAATGAGCAGTTCTTC
v_call: TRBV5-6; d_call: -; j_call: TRBJ1-1; clone_size: many; cdr3_aa: CASSLATGEAFF; cdr3_nt: TGTGCCAGCAGCTTAGCGACAGGAGAAGCTTTCTTT
v_call: TRBV19; d_call: TRBD2; j_call: TRBJ2-7; clone_size: -; cdr3_aa: CASGGGAYEQYF; cdr3_nt: TGTGCCAGTGGGGGGGGAGCCTACGAGCAGTACTTC
v_call: TRBV7-9; d_call: TRBD1; j_call: TRBJ2-1; clone_size: many; cdr3_aa: CASSPGGRGDEQFF; cdr3_nt: TGTGCCAGCAGCCCAGGGGGCCGTGGGGATGAGCAGTTCTTC
v_call: TRBV10-3; d_call: -; j_call: TRBJ2-5; clone_size: -; cdr3_aa: CAIMGDQETQYF; cdr3_nt: TGTGCCATCATGGGGGACCAAGAGACCCAGTACTTC
v_call: TRBV18; d_call: -; j_call: TRBJ1-2; clone_size: many; cdr3_aa: CASSPPTANYGYTF; cdr3_nt: TGTGCCAGCTCACCACCGACAGCTAACTATGGCTACACCTTC
v_call: TRBV20-1; d_call: TRBD2; j_call: TRBJ2-3; clone_size: once; cdr3_aa: CSAELAGTDTQYF; cdr3_nt: TGCAGTGCTGAACTAGCGGGAACAGATACGCAGTATTTT
v_call: TRBV7-9; d_call: TRBD1; j_call: TRBJ2-3; clone_size: -; cdr3_aa: CASSPSGTGGDTQYF; cdr3_nt: TGTGCCAGCAGCCCCTCCGGGACAGGGGGAGATACGCAGTATTTT
v_call: TRBV5-4; d_call: -; j_call: TRBJ2-7; clone_size: many; cdr3_aa: CASRPDGGSAYEQYF; cdr3_nt: TGTGCCAGCAGGCCTGATGGGGGTAGCGCCTACGAGCAGTACTTC
v_call: TRBV19; d_call: TRBD1; j_call: TRBJ1-1; clone_size: few; cdr3_aa: CASSIAGGTEAFF; cdr3_nt: TGTGCCAGTAGTATCGCAGGGGGAACTGAAGCTTTCTTT
v_call: TRBV10-2; d_call: TRBD1; j_call: TRBJ1-2; clone_size: many; cdr3_aa: CASSVDRGQGGGYGYTF; cdr3_nt: TGCGCCAGCAGTGTTGATCGTGGACAGGGCGGGGGCTATGGCTACACCTTC
v_call: TRBV5-8; d_call: TRBD1; j_call: TRBJ1-2; clone_size: many; cdr3_aa: CASSPSAGGLRYGYTF; cdr3_nt: TGTGCCAGCAGCCCCTCCGCAGGGGGCCTTCGATATGGCTACACCTTC
v_call: TRBV15; d_call: TRBD2; j_call: TRBJ2-5; clone_size: many; cdr3_aa: CATSRRTSGAQETQYF; cdr3_nt: TGTGCCACCAGCAGAAGGACTAGCGGGGCCCAAGAGACCCAGTACTTC
v_call: TRBV5-1; d_call: TRBD2; j_call: TRBJ2-1; clone_size: many; cdr3_aa: CASTTSGTSYNEQFF; cdr3_nt: TGCGCCAGCACAACTAGCGGGACCTCCTACAATGAGCAGTTCTTC
v_call: TRBV28; d_call: -; j_call: TRBJ2-7; clone_size: many; cdr3_aa: CASSPGDKSYEQYF; cdr3_nt: TGTGCCAGCAGTCCAGGGGACAAATCCTACGAGCAGTACTTC
v_call: TRBV24-1; d_call: -; j_call: TRBJ2-3; clone_size: many; cdr3_aa: CATGTGTDTQYF; cdr3_nt: TGTGCCACCGGGACTGGCACAGATACGCAGTATTTT
v_call: TRBV28; d_call: -; j_call: TRBJ1-2; clone_size: many; cdr3_aa: CASSFPQGLTYGYTF; cdr3_nt: TGTGCCAGCAGTTTCCCCCAGGGCCTCACCTATGGCTACACCTTC
v_call: TRBV18; d_call: TRBD1; j_call: TRBJ2-1; clone_size: -; cdr3_aa: CASSSAGTGGNNEQFF; cdr3_nt: TGTGCCAGCTCAAGCGCCGGGACAGGGGGGAACAATGAGCAGTTCTTC
v_call: TRBV28; d_call: TRBD1; j_call: TRBJ2-2; clone_size: -; cdr3_aa: CASRHRQGVLFF; cdr3_nt: TGTGCCAGCAGACACAGACAGGGTGTGCTGTTTTTT
v_call: TRBV13; d_call: TRBD2; j_call: TRBJ2-3; clone_size: many; cdr3_aa: CASSVLLAGGPKDTQYF; cdr3_nt: TGTGCCAGCAGCGTGCTTCTAGCGGGAGGGCCAAAAGATACGCAGTATTTT
v_call: TRBV7-9; d_call: -; j_call: TRBJ1-2; clone_size: many; cdr3_aa: CASSLTGPNYGYTF; cdr3_nt: TGTGCCAGCAGCTTAACCGGACCGAACTATGGCTACACCTTC
v_call: TRBV5-6; d_call: -; j_call: TRBJ1-1; clone_size: many; cdr3_aa: CASSLLPPKNTEAFF; cdr3_nt: TGTGCCAGCAGCTTGTTACCACCTAAGAACACTGAAGCTTTCTTT
v_call: TRBV6-1; d_call: -; j_call: TRBJ2-1; clone_size: many; cdr3_aa: CASSDSGNEQFF; cdr3_nt: TGTGCCAGCAGTGACAGCGGCAATGAGCAGTTCTTC
v_call: TRBV30; d_call: -; j_call: TRBJ1-2; clone_size: many; cdr3_aa: CAWSVGSYSSYGYTF; cdr3_nt: TGTGCCTGGAGTGTAGGGTCCTACTCCTCCTATGGCTACACCTTC
v_call: TRBV11-3; d_call: TRBD1; j_call: TRBJ1-6; clone_size: few; cdr3_aa: CASNLDRDNSPLHF; cdr3_nt: TGTGCCAGCAACCTGGACAGGGACAATTCACCCCTCCACTTT
v_call: TRBV28; d_call: TRBD1; j_call: TRBJ1-1; clone_size: few; cdr3_aa: CASSRDRGRVF; cdr3_nt: TGTGCCAGCAGTCGAGACAGGGGTAGGGTCTTT
v_call: TRBV11-2; d_call: TRBD2; j_call: TRBJ2-5; clone_size: many; cdr3_aa: CASSRPGGPQETQYF; cdr3_nt: TGTGCCAGCAGCCGACCGGGGGGGCCCCAAGAGACCCAGTACTTC
v_call: TRBV19; d_call: -; j_call: TRBJ2-5; clone_size: -; cdr3_aa: CASSMPGSETQYF; cdr3_nt: TGTGCCAGTAGTATGCCGGGGTCAGAGACCCAGTACTTC
v_call: TRBV12-3/TRBV12-4; d_call: TRBD2; j_call: TRBJ2-7; clone_size: -; cdr3_aa: CASKLSGGDEQYF; cdr3_nt: TGTGCCAGCAAACTTAGCGGGGGGGACGAGCAGTACTTC
v_call: TRBV6-1; d_call: -; j_call: TRBJ2-1; clone_size: -; cdr3_aa: CASSAGERVYNEQFF; cdr3_nt: TGTGCCAGCAGCGCTGGGGAAAGGGTCTACAATGAGCAGTTCTTC
v_call: TRBV6-1; d_call: TRBD1; j_call: TRBJ1-6; clone_size: few; cdr3_aa: CASSTSQGGSPLHF; cdr3_nt: TGTGCCAGCAGTACCTCCCAGGGGGGGTCACCCCTCCACTTT
v_call: TRBV9; d_call: -; j_call: TRBJ1-2; clone_size: few; cdr3_aa: CASSVDRDGNYGYTF; cdr3_nt: TGTGCCAGCAGCGTAGACAGGGACGGTAACTATGGCTACACCTTC
v_call: TRBV5-6; d_call: TRBD2; j_call: TRBJ2-5; clone_size: few; cdr3_aa: CASSLRKGLAGEETQYF; cdr3_nt: TGTGCCAGCAGCCTGCGAAAGGGACTAGCGGGGGAAGAGACCCAGTACTTC
v_call: TRBV28; d_call: -; j_call: TRBJ2-1; clone_size: many; cdr3_aa: CASSRGDVLAVYNEQFF; cdr3_nt: TGTGCCAGCAGTAGGGGGGATGTTCTAGCGGTCTACAATGAGCAGTTCTTC
v_call: TRBV5-8; d_call: -; j_call: TRBJ1-1; clone_size: many; cdr3_aa: CASSLRVTEAFF; cdr3_nt: TGTGCCAGCAGCTTGCGGGTTACTGAAGCTTTCTTT
v_call: TRBV28; d_call: -; j_call: TRBJ2-7; clone_size: many; cdr3_aa: CASSLTHEGYEQYF; cdr3_nt: TGTGCCAGCAGTTTGACGCACGAGGGCTACGAGCAGTACTTC
v_call: TRBV10-3; d_call: -; j_call: TRBJ2-3; clone_size: many; cdr3_aa: CAISEPPSAFTDTQYF; cdr3_nt: TGTGCCATCAGTGAGCCCCCCAGCGCCTTCACAGATACGCAGTATTTT
v_call: TRBV5-1; d_call: TRBD2; j_call: TRBJ2-3; clone_size: many; cdr3_aa: CASSLVSSGGPTSTDTQYF; cdr3_nt: TGCGCCAGCAGCTTGGTCTCTAGCGGGGGTCCAACTAGCACAGATACGCAGTATTTT
v_call: TRBV27; d_call: TRBD2; j_call: TRBJ2-1; clone_size: -; cdr3_aa: CASSTLAGGGYQFF; cdr3_nt: TGTGCCAGCAGCACTCTAGCGGGAGGAGGGTACCAGTTCTTC
v_call: TRBV12-3/TRBV12-4; d_call: -; j_call: TRBJ1-4; clone_size: many; cdr3_aa: CASSLHRRPDEKLFF; cdr3_nt: TGTGCCAGCAGTTTGCATAGACGTCCAGATGAAAAACTGTTTTTT
v_call: TRBV7-9; d_call: TRBD2; j_call: TRBJ2-1; clone_size: many; cdr3_aa: CASRPGTSGRSSYNEQFF; cdr3_nt: TGTGCCAGCAGACCTGGGACTAGCGGGAGGAGCTCCTACAATGAGCAGTTCTTC
v_call: TRBV6-1; d_call: -; j_call: TRBJ2-7; clone_size: many; cdr3_aa: CASSEARVAYEQYF; cdr3_nt: TGTGCCAGCAGTGAAGCCCGGGTAGCCTACGAGCAGTACTTC
v_call: TRBV28; d_call: -; j_call: TRBJ2-1; clone_size: -; cdr3_aa: CASENGGPSNEQFF; cdr3_nt: TGTGCCTCCGAGAACGGGGGGCCGAGCAATGAGCAGTTCTTC
v_call: TRBV11-2; d_call: -; j_call: TRBJ2-7; clone_size: many; cdr3_aa: CASSLVGFREQYF; cdr3_nt: TGTGCCAGCAGCTTAGTTGGATTTCGGGAGCAGTACTTC
v_call: TRBV28; d_call: -; j_call: TRBJ2-1; clone_size: many; cdr3_aa: CASSLTYTKAVRGNEQFF; cdr3_nt: TGTGCCAGCAGTTTAACCTACACAAAAGCGGTTCGGGGCAATGAGCAGTTCTTC
v_call: TRBV2; d_call: -; j_call: TRBJ2-1; clone_size: -; cdr3_aa: CASSGGGAWYNEQFF; cdr3_nt: TGTGCCAGCAGTGGAGGGGGGGCCTGGTACAATGAGCAGTTCTTC